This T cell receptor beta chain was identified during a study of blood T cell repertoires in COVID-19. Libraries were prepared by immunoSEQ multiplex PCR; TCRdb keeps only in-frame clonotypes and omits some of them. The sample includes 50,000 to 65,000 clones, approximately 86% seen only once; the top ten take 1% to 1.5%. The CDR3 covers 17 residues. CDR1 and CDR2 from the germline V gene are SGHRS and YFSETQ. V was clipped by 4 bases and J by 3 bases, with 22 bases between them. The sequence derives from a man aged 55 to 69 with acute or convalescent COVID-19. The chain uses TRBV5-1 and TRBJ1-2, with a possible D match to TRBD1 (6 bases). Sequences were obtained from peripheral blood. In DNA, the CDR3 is TGCGCCAGCAGCCTGGTGGGGGCGAGTCTCATGGACTATGGCTACACCTTC. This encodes CASSLVGASLMDYGYTF.